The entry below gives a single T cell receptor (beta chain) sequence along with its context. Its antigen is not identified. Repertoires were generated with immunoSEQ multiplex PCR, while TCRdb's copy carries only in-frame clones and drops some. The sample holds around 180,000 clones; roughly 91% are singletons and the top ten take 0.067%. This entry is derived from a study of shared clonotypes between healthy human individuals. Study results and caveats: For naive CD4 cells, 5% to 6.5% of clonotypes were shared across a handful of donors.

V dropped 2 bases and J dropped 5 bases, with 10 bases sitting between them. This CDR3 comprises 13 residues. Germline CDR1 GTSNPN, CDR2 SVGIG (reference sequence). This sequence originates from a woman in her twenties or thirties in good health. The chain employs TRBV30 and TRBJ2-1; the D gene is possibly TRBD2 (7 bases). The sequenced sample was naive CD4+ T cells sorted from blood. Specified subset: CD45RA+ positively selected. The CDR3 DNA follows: TGTGCCTGGAGTTGGGGGGGCAACAATGAGCAGTTCTTC. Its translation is CAWSWGGNNEQFF.